Listed below are T cell receptor beta chains from one sample, sequenced in a study of blood T cells in healthy people across ages. TCRdb re-derived calls from the 5' RACE reads in MiXCR, one entry per CDR3 protein. The table shows about 400,000 distinct CDR3 sequences, with about half occurring only once. The material sequenced was blood. These receptors originate from a man between 60 and 70 years old in good health. CDR3s include the opening cysteine and the closing phenylalanine or tryptophan. Fields, in order: clone size, D gene, V gene, J gene, CDR3 DNA, CDR3 protein. The D gene is left open where the match is weak. Not every row has a clone size; where given, it reads once, few, many or a size class.

size: -; D: -; V: TRBV5-5; J: TRBJ2-6; DNA: TGTGCCAGCAGCGGCGCTGGGGCCAACGTCCTGACTTTC; CDR3: CASSGAGANVLTF
size: many; D: TRBD1; V: TRBV5-1; J: TRBJ2-3; DNA: TGCGCCAGCAGGCGGGACAGGGGACGTGGGGACACAGATACGCAGTATTTT; CDR3: CASRRDRGRGDTDTQYF
size: -; D: TRBD1; V: TRBV20-1; J: TRBJ2-3; DNA: TGCAGTGCTACAGTCTCGACAGGGGGCGAAGATACGCAGTATTTT; CDR3: CSATVSTGGEDTQYF
size: -; D: -; V: TRBV5-1; J: TRBJ1-1; DNA: TGCGCCAGCAGCTTGGGCACGGGCTGGAACACTGAAGCTTTCTTT; CDR3: CASSLGTGWNTEAFF
size: few; D: -; V: TRBV20-1; J: TRBJ2-6; DNA: TGCAGTGCTAAAAGTCTGGGGGCGCAGAGTTCTGGGGCCAACGTCCTGACTTTC; CDR3: CSAKSLGAQSSGANVLTF
size: many; D: TRBD2; V: TRBV4-2; J: TRBJ2-3; DNA: TGTGCCAGCAGCCAAGTTGCGGGAGGGATGGATACGCAGTATTTT; CDR3: CASSQVAGGMDTQYF
size: -; D: -; V: TRBV6-5; J: TRBJ2-3; DNA: TGTGCCAGCAGTTACTGGGCAGGGCAGACAGATACGCAGTATTTT; CDR3: CASSYWAGQTDTQYF
size: -; D: TRBD2; V: TRBV7-2; J: TRBJ2-1; DNA: TGTGCCAGCAGCTTAGTGAGCGGGAGATTGAACAATGAGCAGTTCTTC; CDR3: CASSLVSGRLNNEQFF
size: few; D: -; V: TRBV2; J: TRBJ1-2; DNA: TGTGCCAGCAGTCAAAGGTCTGGCTACACCTTC; CDR3: CASSQRSGYTF
size: -; D: -; V: TRBV5-1; J: TRBJ2-7; DNA: TGCGCCAGCAGGTCACCGGCGGCCTACTCCTACAATGAGCAGTACTTC; CDR3: CASRSPAAYSYNEQYF
size: -; D: TRBD2; V: TRBV15; J: TRBJ2-1; DNA: TGTGCCACCAGCAGAGTGAGCGGGAGGAACCAAGAGCAGTTCTTC; CDR3: CATSRVSGRNQEQFF
size: -; D: TRBD1; V: TRBV10-3; J: TRBJ1-6; DNA: TGTGCCATCAAGGACAGGGGACAATCACCCCTCCACTTT; CDR3: CAIKDRGQSPLHF
size: few; D: -; V: TRBV9; J: TRBJ2-3; DNA: TGTGCCAGCAGCGTAGGGGAGCGGTCCACAGATACGCAGTATTTT; CDR3: CASSVGERSTDTQYF